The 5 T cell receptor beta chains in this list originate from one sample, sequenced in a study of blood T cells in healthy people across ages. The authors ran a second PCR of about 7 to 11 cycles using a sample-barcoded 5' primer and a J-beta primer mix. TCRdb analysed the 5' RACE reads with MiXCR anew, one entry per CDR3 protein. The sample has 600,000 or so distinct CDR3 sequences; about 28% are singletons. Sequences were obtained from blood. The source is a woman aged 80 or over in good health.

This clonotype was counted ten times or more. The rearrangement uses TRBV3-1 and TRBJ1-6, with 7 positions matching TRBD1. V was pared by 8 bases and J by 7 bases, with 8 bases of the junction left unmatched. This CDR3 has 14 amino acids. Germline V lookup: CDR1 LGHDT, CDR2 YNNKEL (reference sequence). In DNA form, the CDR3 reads TGTGCCAGCCGTCGACAGGGCCGAAATTCACCCCTCCACTTT. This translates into CASRRQGRNSPLHF.

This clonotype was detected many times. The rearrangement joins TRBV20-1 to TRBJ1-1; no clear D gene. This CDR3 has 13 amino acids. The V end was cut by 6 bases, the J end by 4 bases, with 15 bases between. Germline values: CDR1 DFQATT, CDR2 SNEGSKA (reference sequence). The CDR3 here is CSAQRGMPTEAFF. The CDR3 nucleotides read TGCAGTGCCCAGCGGGGAATGCCCACTGAAGCTTTCTTT.

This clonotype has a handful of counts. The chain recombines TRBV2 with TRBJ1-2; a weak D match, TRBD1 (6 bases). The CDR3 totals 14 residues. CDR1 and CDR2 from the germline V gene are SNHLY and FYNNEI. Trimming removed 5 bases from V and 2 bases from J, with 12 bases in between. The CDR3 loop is CASSRNRENYGYTF. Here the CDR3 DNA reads TGTGCCAGCAGTAGAAACAGGGAGAACTATGGCTACACCTTC.

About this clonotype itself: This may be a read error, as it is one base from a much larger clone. The CDR3 bases are TGTGCCAGCACCCCCGGGAGGGGAACCTACAATGAGCAGTACTTC. This sequence encodes CASTPGRGTYNEQYF. The chain uses TRBV7-2 and TRBJ2-1, with TRBD2 identical over 8 bases. Judging by the DNA end, TRBJ2-7 fits better; the J call may be wrong. Looked up from germline, CDR1 is SGHTA and CDR2 is FQGNSA. The CDR3 runs 15 residues.

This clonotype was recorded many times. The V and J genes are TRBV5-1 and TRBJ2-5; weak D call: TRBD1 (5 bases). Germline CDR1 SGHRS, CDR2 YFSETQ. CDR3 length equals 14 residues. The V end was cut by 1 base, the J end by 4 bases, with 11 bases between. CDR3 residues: CASSLFRGGETQYF. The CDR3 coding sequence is TGCGCCAGCAGCTTGTTTAGGGGCGGAGAGACCCAGTACTTC.